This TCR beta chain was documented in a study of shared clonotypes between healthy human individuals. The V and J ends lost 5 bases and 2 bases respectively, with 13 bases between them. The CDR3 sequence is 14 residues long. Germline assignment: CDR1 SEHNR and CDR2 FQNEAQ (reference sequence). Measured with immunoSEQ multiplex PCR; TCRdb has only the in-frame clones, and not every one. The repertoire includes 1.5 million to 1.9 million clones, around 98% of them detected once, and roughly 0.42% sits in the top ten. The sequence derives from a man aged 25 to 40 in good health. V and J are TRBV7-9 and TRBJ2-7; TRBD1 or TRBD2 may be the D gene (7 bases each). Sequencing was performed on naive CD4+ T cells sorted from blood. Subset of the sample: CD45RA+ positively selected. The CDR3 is CASSPRGTTYEQYF. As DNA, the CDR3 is TGTGCCAGCAGCCCCAGGGGGACTACCTACGAGCAGTACTTC.